This T cell receptor (beta chain) is from a study of low-dose radiotherapy and immunotherapy resistance in tumors (dated by TCRdb to between 2020 and 2023). General notes on the study: In Cohort 1, each fraction delivered 0.5 Gy every 2 weeks, and the prescribed total PTV dose was 6.5 Gy. In Cohort 2, 1 Gy per fraction was delivered every two weeks, for a total of 13 Gy over 26 weeks. Nivolumab was administered intravenously as a 240 mg flat dose every two weeks, and ipilimumab was administered intravenously at 1 mg/kg every six weeks. Cyclophosphamide 200 mg/m2 was administered intravenously every two weeks, one day before each radiation and immunotherapy administration. Aspirin 300 mg was taken orally once daily by patients for four cycles, starting on cycle 1 day 1. Trial participants were not randomized into treatment groups. Eight patients were included in the translational analysis: three from the first dose cohort and the first five from the second dose cohort.

Details on this clonotype: Its antigen target is currently unknown. No base quality information exists; no much larger clone differs at one position.

The time point label here, explained by the study, means: before trial treatment. Donors were enrolled in RACIN, a single-arm phase I dose-escalation trial in which nivolumab, ipilimumab, aspirin, low-dose cyclophosphamide and low-dose radiotherapy were combined. Eligible patients had advanced, TIL-negative solid tumors. V loses 10 bases of germline sequence and J loses 3 bases, and the interval between the two ends is 18 bases. Per the germline V gene, MNHGY is the CDR1 and SAAAGT is the CDR2. Reading from cysteine to phenylalanine, the CDR3 counts 14 amino acids. CDR3 DNA only is kept here, 42 bases in frame from base 1. Instrument used: Illumina HiSeq 2500. First-strand cDNA was synthesized using Superscript III and a set of TRAV- and TRBV-specific primers, so that both TCRalpha and TCRbeta chains were covered. TCRs were amplified with Phusion for roughly 19 PCR cycles, with a constant-region primer paired with the adapter attached to the V primers. Amplification of the isolated mRNA was done with the MessageAmp II aRNA Amplification Kit, which involved an approximately 16-hour in vitro transcription at 37 degrees C. The Dynabeads mRNA DIRECT Purification Kit was used to isolate the mRNA for TCR sequencing. Indexed Illumina adapters were added in a second roughly 26-cycle Phusion PCR, and the resulting products were purified with AMPure XP beads. The paper's processing steps were these. Using custom Perl scripts, TCR sequences encoding the same protein were pooled, out-of-frame sequences were removed, and the abundance of each clonotype was computed. Any TCR sequence supported by only a single read was excluded from analysis. Shannon entropy, Gini index, clonality, richness, and the frequency of TCRs shared between repertoires were included as repertoire metrics. The public reads were reanalyzed by TCRdb: fastp trimming at Q25, MiXCR alignment, in-frame beta chains only. All rows with the same CDR3 protein become a single entry with the most common DNA and genes. What appears here as the V and J calls and clone size reflects TCRdb's work, not the paper's. In this sample the table shows tens of thousands of distinct CDR3 sequences, around 30% of which occur a single time. The ten largest clonotypes hold around 10% of the sample.

The sequence links TRBV6-8 to TRBJ1-1; the D gene is not confidently resolved. The starting material was PBMCs, obtained before treatment. This sequence originates from a female donor with ovarian cancer. The CDR3 in this case is CATSIRTPDTEAFF. At the DNA level, the sequence is TGTGCCACCTCAATACGGACCCCGGACACTGAAGCTTTCTTT.